The 27 T cell receptor beta chains below were found in one sample sequenced in a study of CD8 T cells in Susac syndrome (dated by TCRdb to between 2018 and 2021). Libraries were constructed by the immunoSEQ multiplex PCR assay. RNA was extracted with the RNeasy kit and about 0.45 to 1 ug was reverse transcribed using random hexamers. The public sequencing data were trimmed at Q25 with fastp and processed into clonotypes with MiXCR by TCRdb, which kept only in-frame beta chains. CDR3 protein duplicates are merged, each entry listing the most common genes and DNA. Here the sample has 250,000 to 350,000 distinct CDR3 sequences; just over 90% occur a single time. 0.065% of the sample comes from the top ten. The sequenced sample consisted of CD4+ T cells from PBMCs. The receptors come from a human donor with multiple sclerosis.

The chain uses TRBV29-1 and TRBJ1-2; TRBD1 agrees at 12 bases. This CDR3 is 16 amino acids long. From germline, CDR1 is SQVTM and CDR2 ANQGSEA. Trimming took 5 bases from V and 0 from J; bases not matched to a gene: 7. CDR3 loop: CSVHTGTGGSNYGYTF. The CDR3 DNA reads TGCAGCGTTCATACCGGGACAGGGGGCTCTAACTATGGCTACACCTTC.

The chain couples TRBV27 to TRBJ2-2; 8 positions agree with TRBD1. CDR3 size: 15 residues. Germline CDR1 reads MNHEY; CDR2 reads SMNVEV (reference sequence). Trimming cost V 4 bases and J 2 bases; bases outside gene matches: 3. The CDR3 loop is CASSSTGVNTGELFF. Written as DNA, the CDR3 is TGTGCCAGCAGTTCGACAGGGGTCAACACCGGGGAGCTGTTTTTT.

J is TRBJ2-3 and V is TRBV3-1; 7 bases match TRBD2. V shed 1 base and J 7 bases; nucleotides not matched to a gene: 11. Germline lookup yields CDR1 LGHDT and CDR2 YNNKEL (reference sequence). The CDR3 is 16 amino acids. The CDR3 loop is CASSQVWRGRRNTQYF. The DNA for the CDR3 is TGTGCCAGCAGCCAAGTTTGGCGGGGGAGGAGGAATACGCAGTATTTT.

The rearrangement links TRBV5-1 to TRBJ1-1; D unresolved. Trimming removed 1 base at V and 5 bases at J, with 9 bases between. Germline CDR1 reads SGHRS; CDR2 reads YFSETQ. The CDR3 is 13 residues long. DNA for the CDR3: TGCGCCAGCAGCTTGCTGCAGACTACTGAAGCTTTCTTT. Its protein product is CASSLLQTTEAFF.

The rearrangement uses TRBV7-2 and TRBJ1-2; 8 nucleotides align to TRBD1. This CDR3 contains 16 residues. Germline V gene lookup returns CDR1 SGHTA and CDR2 FQGNSA. Losses at the gene ends were 3 bases for V and 2 bases for J; bases not matched to a gene: 8. The CDR3, as DNA: TGTGCCAGCAGCTTGCAGGGGGCGGTGGTCAACTATGGCTACACCTTC. Protein sequence: CASSLQGAVVNYGYTF. The full variable domain, its missing parts supplied by reference TRBV7-2 and TRBJ1-2, is GAGVSQSPSNKVTEKGKDVELRCDPISGHTALYWYRQSLGQGLEFLIYFQGNSAPDKSGLPSDRFSAERTGGSVSTLTIQRTQQEDSAVYLCASSLQGAVVNYGYTFGSGTRLTVV.

The chain is built from TRBV12-3 or TRBV12-4 and TRBJ2-1; weak D call: TRBD2 (5 bases). The CDR3 totals 13 residues. Between the trimmed V and J ends, which lost 5 bases and 9 bases, there was a span of 14 bases. The CDR3 sequence is CASSPLREGEQFF. The DNA for the CDR3 is TGTGCCAGCAGTCCCCTCCGAGAGGGTGAGCAGTTCTTC.

CDR3 amino acids: CASSPVDRGTDTQYF. The CDR3 bases are TGTGCCAGCAGTCCCGTGGACAGAGGCACAGATACGCAGTATTTT. The gene calls are TRBV6-6 and TRBJ2-3; perhaps TRBD1 as D (6 bases). This CDR3 is 15 amino acids long. Germline assignment: CDR1 MNHNY and CDR2 SVGAGI (reference sequence). V lost 5 bases and J 1 base, leaving 13 bases between the germline ends.

The J gene is TRBJ2-2, the V gene TRBV29-1; D unclear. The length of the CDR3 is 14 residues. Germline V CDR1 and CDR2: SQVTM, ANQGSEA. The germline V and J ends were trimmed by 4 bases and 2 bases, with 11 bases remaining between them. For the CDR3, the DNA is TGCAGCGTTGGAAGAAGGGTTAACACCGGGGAGCTGTTTTTT. Residues: CSVGRRVNTGELFF.

The chain carries TRBV11-3 and TRBJ2-1; 11 positions agree with TRBD2. CDR3 length equals 16 residues. The V segment lost 3 bases and the J segment 8 bases; nucleotides outside the gene matches: 9. Germline CDR1 SGHNT, CDR2 YENEEA. This chain's CDR3 is CASSFESSGGNDEQFF. The CDR3 DNA sequence: TGTGCCAGCAGCTTTGAGTCTAGCGGGGGGAACGATGAGCAGTTCTTC.

The chain has TRBV20-1 and TRBJ1-1; D is possibly TRBD1 (6 bases). V was shortened by 1 base and J by 8 bases, with 11 bases between the two germline ends. This CDR3 has 12 amino acids. CDR1 DFQATT and CDR2 SNEGSKA come from the germline V gene (reference sequence). The CDR3 spells CSARGGAREAFF. The CDR3 DNA is TGCAGTGCTAGAGGGGGGGCAAGAGAAGCTTTCTTT.

The chain carries TRBV7-2 and TRBJ2-3; the D gene is possibly TRBD2 (5 bases). The germline CDR1 and CDR2 sequences are SGHTA and FQGNSA. The V end lost 7 bases, the J end lost 8 bases, and 16 bases lay between the germline ends. This CDR3 spans 13 amino acids. The CDR3 loop reads CASTGETFGTQYF. Written as DNA, the CDR3 is TGTGCCAGCACCGGGGAGACTTTCGGTACGCAGTATTTT.

The chain carries TRBV5-1 and TRBJ1-1, with D possibly being TRBD1 (6 bases). In germline, CDR1 is SGHRS, CDR2 YFSETQ. The V end lost 4 bases, the J end lost 6 bases, and 16 bases lay between the germline ends. This CDR3 is built from 14 residues. As DNA, the CDR3 is TGCGCCAGCAGCAGACCTCAGGGACACGCTGAAGCTTTCTTT. Protein sequence: CASSRPQGHAEAFF.

The rearrangement joins TRBV24-1 to TRBJ1-5, with D maybe TRBD1 (6 bases). The CDR3 length is 14 residues. Germline CDR1 and CDR2: KGHDR and SFDVKD. V was pared by 4 bases and J by 9 bases, with 15 bases between. CDR3: CATSDTQVGGPQHF. CDR3 sequence (DNA): TGTGCCACCAGTGACACCCAGGTAGGGGGGCCCCAGCATTTT.

This rearrangement joins TRBV19 to TRBJ2-2, with 8 positions matching TRBD2. The CDR3 contains 17 residues. Losses at the gene ends were 7 bases for V and 2 bases for J; bases not matched to a gene: 12. Germline assignment: CDR1 LNHDA and CDR2 SQIVND (reference sequence). In DNA, the CDR3 is TGTGCCAGTATCAAATGGGGCAGCGGGGGTAACACCGGGGAGCTGTTTTTT. As protein: CASIKWGSGGNTGELFF.

The genes are TRBV20-1 and TRBJ2-7; 7 nucleotides agree with TRBD1. The V gene end was trimmed by 4 bases and the J gene end by 4 bases; junction bases not matched to a gene: 10. The CDR3 is 14 residues long. Looked up from germline, CDR1 is DFQATT and CDR2 is SNEGSKA (reference sequence). This CDR3 reads CSATGWDSPYEQYF. The CDR3 region has the DNA TGCAGTGCTACCGGGTGGGACAGCCCGTACGAGCAGTACTTC.

This clonotype was seen just once. The genes are TRBV5-4 and TRBJ2-3; 8 bases are a match to TRBD2. V dropped 4 bases and J dropped 3; count of bases not matched to a gene: 10. The germline CDR1 and CDR2 sequences are SGHNT and YYREEE (reference sequence). The CDR3 has 16 residues. The CDR3 region has the DNA TGTGCCAGCAGCCCCCGCAGCGGGAGTGCGACAGATACGCAGTATTTT. This codes for CASSPRSGSATDTQYF.

This clonotype was seen only once. The chain recombines TRBV29-1 with TRBJ2-2, with a weak D call TRBD2 (7 bases). V shed 4 bases and J shed 2 bases, with 17 bases lying between them. Per the germline V gene, CDR1 is SQVTM and CDR2 is ANQGSEA. The CDR3 loop spans 16 amino acids. As DNA, the CDR3 is TGCAGCGTTGTGGGGGGGCCAGGGTCTAACACCGGGGAGCTGTTTTTT. Its translation: CSVVGGPGSNTGELFF.

The V and J genes are TRBV4-1 and TRBJ2-7; D possibly corresponds to TRBD1 (5 bases). The V gene's germline CDR1 is MGHRA and CDR2 YSYEKL. V lost 1 base and J lost 1, with 11 bases in between. The length of the CDR3 is 15 residues. The CDR3 DNA reads as TGCGCCAGCAGCCAAGCCGCAGGGCAATCCTACGAGCAGTACTTC. Protein sequence: CASSQAAGQSYEQYF.

The chain is built from TRBV3-1 and TRBJ1-1, with 7 bases aligning to TRBD1. V trimming: 0 bases; J trimming: 4 bases; junction bases outside the gene matches: 5. In germline, CDR1 is LGHDT, CDR2 YNNKEL (reference sequence). The length of the CDR3 is 15 residues. CDR3 nucleotide sequence: TGTGCCAGCAGCCAAGATCTGTCAGGGGGCACTGAAGCTTTCTTT. Its protein is CASSQDLSGGTEAFF. Full variable domain (remainder filled in from reference TRBV3-1 and TRBJ1-1): DTAVSQTPKYLVTQMGNDKSIKCEQNLGHDTMYWYKQDSKKFLKIMFSYNNKELIINETVPNRFSPKSPDKAHLNLHINSLELGDSAVYFCASSQDLSGGTEAFFGQGTRLTVV.

This clonotype occurred a few times. This rearrangement joins TRBV20-1 to TRBJ2-7; D is unresolved. CDR1 is DFQATT and CDR2 is SNEGSKA in the germline V gene (reference sequence). This CDR3 comprises 12 residues. Trimming pared 2 bases from V and 0 bases from J, leaving 5 bases between. The CDR3 here is CSARPNSYEQYF. The CDR3 region has the DNA TGCAGTGCTAGACCAAACTCCTACGAGCAGTACTTC.

V gene TRBV4-1 combines with J gene TRBJ1-4; 8 positions match TRBD1. V shed 3 bases and J 4 bases; nucleotides not matched to a gene: 4. Germline V gives CDR1 MGHRA, CDR2 YSYEKL. The length of the CDR3 is 15 residues. DNA of the CDR3: TGCGCCAGCAGCCAGTTCGGGACAGGTAATGAAAAACTGTTTTTT. Protein: CASSQFGTGNEKLFF.

The chain recombines TRBV23-1 with TRBJ2-7; D might be TRBD1 (5 bases). TRBV23-1 is filed as an ORF, its function uncertain. This CDR3 is built from 11 residues. V lost 9 bases and J lost 6, with 12 bases in between. The CDR3 coding sequence is TGCGCCAGGACGTCAGGGTTCGAGCAGTACTTC. It translates to CARTSGFEQYF.

The V call is TRBV29-1, the J call TRBJ2-3; 8 bases match TRBD1. The CDR3 contains 14 residues. V lost 7 bases to trimming and J lost 1 base; unmatched junction nucleotides: 7. Germline-derived CDR1 and CDR2 are SQVTM and ANQGSEA. The CDR3 DNA follows: TGCAGCGCCGCAGGGGGCGCTGGCACAGATACGCAGTATTTT. Translated: CSAAGGAGTDTQYF.

This sequence joins TRBV19 and TRBJ1-2; unclear D gene. The V gene lost 5 bases and the J gene lost 0 bases, with 10 bases spanning the gap. This CDR3 is 14 amino acids long. CDR1 is LNHDA and CDR2 is SQIVND in the germline V gene (reference sequence). CDR3: CASSGVVTNYGYTF. Written as DNA, the CDR3 is TGTGCCAGTAGTGGGGTAGTGACTAACTATGGCTACACCTTC.

The chain carries TRBV3-1 and TRBJ2-4, with D possibly being TRBD1 or TRBD2 (6 bases each). With 2 bases removed from V and 5 bases from J, the gap between germline ends came to 16 bases. CDR1 is LGHDT and CDR2 is YNNKEL in the germline V gene (reference sequence). The CDR3 is made up of 16 amino acids. In DNA form, the CDR3 reads TGTGCCAGCAGCCAATTTGGAGGGGGGTTTGAAAACATTCAGTACTTC. Translation gives CASSQFGGGFENIQYF.

The V gene is TRBV5-1, the J gene TRBJ2-6; the D gene is possibly TRBD1 (6 bases). There are 16 residues in the CDR3. Germline-derived CDR1 and CDR2 are SGHRS and YFSETQ. V was shortened by 3 bases and J by 0 bases, with 10 bases between the two germline ends. CDR3 in amino acids: CASSSGTTSGANVLTF. DNA for the CDR3: TGCGCCAGCAGCTCCGGGACAACCTCTGGGGCCAACGTCCTGACTTTC.

V usage is TRBV5-6 and J usage is TRBJ2-1; D is ambiguous. CDR3 length equals 13 residues. Deletions cut 1 base from V and 2 bases from J, with 4 bases between. Germline V gene data show CDR1 as SGHDT and CDR2 as YYEEEE. DNA for the CDR3: TGTGCCAGCAGCTTGCGTACCTACAATGAGCAGTTCTTC. As protein: CASSLRTYNEQFF.